The clone carrying this TCR beta chain was observed many times. Germline V gene data show CDR1 as MDHEN and CDR2 as SYDVKM. The CDR3 extends over 16 amino acids. V dropped 5 bases and J dropped 3 bases, with 17 bases sitting between them. TCRdb ran MiXCR on the 5' RACE reads and lists one entry per CDR3 protein. The table lists 250,000 to 400,000 distinct CDR3 sequences, 11% of them singletons, with 9.1% in the top ten. This record comes from a study of CD8 T cells in ankylosing spondylitis. The specimen sequenced was blood, either unsorted or a sorted T cell fraction (not recorded which). The V gene is TRBV28, the J gene TRBJ2-1; D possibly corresponds to TRBD2 (7 bases). The source of this sequence is a female donor with ankylosing spondylitis or in good health (not recorded which). The CDR3 sequence: CASSAERGAHYNEQFF. CDR3 bases: TGTGCCAGCAGTGCTGAACGGGGGGCCCACTACAATGAGCAGTTCTTC.